This T cell receptor (beta chain) was sequenced during a study of identical twins. Study-wide results and limits: Fewer insertions characterized abundant cord blood beta clonotypes, whereas memory repertoires showed none.

The table lists this clonotype with many counts. The antigen is undetermined. A single record per CDR3 protein comes from TCRdb applying MiXCR to the 5' RACE reads. The sample includes about 730,000 distinct CDR3 sequences, over 20% seen only once; the top ten take around 4.4%. These sequences were also reported in another study, on T cells expressing NK-cell markers.

This receptor was taken from a woman aged 18-29 years in good health. The sequencing sample was made of PBMCs.

For the CDR3, the DNA is TGTGCCAGCAGTTTAGGCCGGCAGTATTCACCCCTCCACTTT. Protein: CASSLGRQYSPLHF. The chain carries TRBV12-3 or TRBV12-4 and TRBJ1-6; D is undetermined. The CDR3 runs to 14 residues. Trimming pared 1 base from V and 8 bases from J, leaving 9 bases between.